This TCR beta chain was identified in a study of CD8 T cells in ankylosing spondylitis. Study outcomes and limitations: Reportedly, matched ankylosing spondylitis synovial fluid was significantly enriched for disease-linked clones.

There are a few counts of this clonotype. What it recognizes is unknown. This CDR3 region has 16 residues. V gave up 3 bases and J gave up 1 base, with 12 bases separating them. The V gene's germline CDR1 is LGHNA and CDR2 YSLEER. It was by quantitative 5'-RACE with molecular barcodes that TCR beta libraries were made. TCRdb re-derived calls from the 5' RACE reads in MiXCR, one entry per CDR3 protein. The sample has 30,000 to 45,000 distinct CDR3 sequences, 15% to 20% seen once; the top ten hold approximately 48%. This TCR came from a male donor with ankylosing spondylitis or in good health (not recorded which). The chain couples TRBV4-3 to TRBJ2-2; a possible D gene is TRBD2 (6 bases). What was sequenced was blood. CDR3: CASSHPGGMNTGELFF. CDR3 DNA sequence: TGCGCCAGCAGCCACCCCGGGGGTATGAACACCGGGGAGCTGTTTTTT.